This T cell receptor (beta chain) is from a study of CD8 T cells in ankylosing spondylitis. TCRdb recomputed calls from the 5' RACE reads with MiXCR, one row per CDR3 protein. The sample yields about 310,000 distinct CDR3 sequences, about 20% seen once. This clonotype was obtained from a female donor with ankylosing spondylitis or in good health (not recorded which). The sample was blood, either unsorted or a sorted T cell fraction (not recorded which).

The CDR3 region has the DNA TGTGCCAGAAGCTTGGCGGACCATAGGAATGATGGCAATCAGCCCCAGCATTTT. Protein product: CARSLADHRNDGNQPQHF. This chain joins TRBV5-3 and TRBJ1-5; no firm D call. TRBV5-3 is designated an ORF whose function remains uncertain. The CDR3 has 18 amino acids. V lost 0 bases and J lost 2, with 18 bases in between.